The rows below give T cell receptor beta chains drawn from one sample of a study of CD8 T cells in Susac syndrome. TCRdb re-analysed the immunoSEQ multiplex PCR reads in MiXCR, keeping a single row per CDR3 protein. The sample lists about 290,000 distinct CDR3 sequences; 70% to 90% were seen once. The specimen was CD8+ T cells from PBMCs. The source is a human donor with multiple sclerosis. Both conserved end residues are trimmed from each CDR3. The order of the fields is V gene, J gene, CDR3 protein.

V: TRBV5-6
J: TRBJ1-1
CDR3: ASSFLPGGGNTEAF

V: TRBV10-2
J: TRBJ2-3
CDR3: ASSDPLAGGADTQY

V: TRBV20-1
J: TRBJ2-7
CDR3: SARAGLYEQY

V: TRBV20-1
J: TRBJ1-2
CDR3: SARVGLGGANYGYT

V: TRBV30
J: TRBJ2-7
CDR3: AWSGNSPDEQY

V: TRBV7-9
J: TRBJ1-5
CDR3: ASSDRDRQPQH

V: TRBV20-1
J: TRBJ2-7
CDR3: SARVDGLAGRYEQY

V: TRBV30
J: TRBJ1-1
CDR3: AWSAQGHTEAF

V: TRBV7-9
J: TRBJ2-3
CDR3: ASSSDLQGTDTQY

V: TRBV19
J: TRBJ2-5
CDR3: ASSKTGFLETQY

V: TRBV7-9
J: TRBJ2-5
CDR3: ASSLDWGTQETQY

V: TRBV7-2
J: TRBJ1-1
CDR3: ASSHLVTGTLRATEAF

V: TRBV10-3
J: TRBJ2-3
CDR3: AITETSTDTQY

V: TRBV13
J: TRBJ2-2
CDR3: ASSPPIAGITGELF

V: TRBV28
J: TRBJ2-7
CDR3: ASTLGLAETYEQY

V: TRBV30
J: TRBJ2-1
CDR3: AWSVGWEYEQF

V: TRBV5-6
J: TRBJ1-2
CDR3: ASSLQASIYGYT

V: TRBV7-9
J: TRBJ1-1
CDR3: ASSTPTGTEAF

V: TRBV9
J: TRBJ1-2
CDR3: ASSPTGFNYGYT

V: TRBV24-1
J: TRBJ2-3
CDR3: ATSDSILVRGGSDTQY

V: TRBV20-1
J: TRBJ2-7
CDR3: SARGSGGPVGYEQY

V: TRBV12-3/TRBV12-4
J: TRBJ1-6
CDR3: ASSETPGWTPLH

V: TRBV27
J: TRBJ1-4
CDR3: ASGYLGAGNEKLF

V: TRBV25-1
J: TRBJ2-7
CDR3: ASSAEGSGSSYEQY

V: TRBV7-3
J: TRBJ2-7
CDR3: ASSLNSLREQY

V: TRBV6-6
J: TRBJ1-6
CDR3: ASSPTLGGNSPLH

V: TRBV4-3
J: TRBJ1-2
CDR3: ASSQGEDRGLYGYT

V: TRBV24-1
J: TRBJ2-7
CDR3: ATSGRKGKSYEQY

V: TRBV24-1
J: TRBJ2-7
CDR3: ATSTGTGVYEQY

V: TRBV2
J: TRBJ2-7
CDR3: ASRPVGEQY

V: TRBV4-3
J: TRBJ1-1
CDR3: ASSQLEGGGTEAF

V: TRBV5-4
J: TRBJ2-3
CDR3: ASSWGTGGFTDTQY

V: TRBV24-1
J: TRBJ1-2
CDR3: ATSDPDEPKGYGYT

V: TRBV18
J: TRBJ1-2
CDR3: ASSLGTPEGDYGYT

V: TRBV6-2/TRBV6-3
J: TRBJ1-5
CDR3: ASRPGWGLSQPQH

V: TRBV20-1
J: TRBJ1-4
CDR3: SARWATNEKLF

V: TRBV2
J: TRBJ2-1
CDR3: ASSDGVREELF